This record concerns one TCR beta chain sequence. Study processing details: Reference gene primer amplification gave estimated nucleated cell counts. Generated by immunoSEQ multiplex PCR, the TCRdb table keeps only in-frame clones and is missing some. V, J and clone size derive from that table, while D and trimming were established from the DNA sequence. The sample lists 200,000 to 250,000 clones; approximately 90% were seen once. This sample stems from a study of blood T cell repertoires in COVID-19. Study summary: Collection of acute and convalescent COVID-19 samples took place in the United States, Italy and Spain. Sample material is recorded as cDNA or gDNA derived from T cells, B-cell-depleted T cells, or PBMCs.

This receptor was identified in a man aged 25 to 40 who had recovered from COVID-19. The sequencing sample was made of peripheral blood.

CDR3 coding DNA: TGTGCCAGCAGGACGGACAGAGTTACTGAAGCTTTCTTT. As protein: CASRTDRVTEAFF. The chain links TRBV6-5 to TRBJ1-1; TRBD1 is a possible D gene (6 bases). The germline CDR1 and CDR2 sequences are MNHEY and SVGAGI. V was trimmed by 6 bases and J by 5 bases, leaving 13 bases between them. This CDR3 spans 13 amino acids.